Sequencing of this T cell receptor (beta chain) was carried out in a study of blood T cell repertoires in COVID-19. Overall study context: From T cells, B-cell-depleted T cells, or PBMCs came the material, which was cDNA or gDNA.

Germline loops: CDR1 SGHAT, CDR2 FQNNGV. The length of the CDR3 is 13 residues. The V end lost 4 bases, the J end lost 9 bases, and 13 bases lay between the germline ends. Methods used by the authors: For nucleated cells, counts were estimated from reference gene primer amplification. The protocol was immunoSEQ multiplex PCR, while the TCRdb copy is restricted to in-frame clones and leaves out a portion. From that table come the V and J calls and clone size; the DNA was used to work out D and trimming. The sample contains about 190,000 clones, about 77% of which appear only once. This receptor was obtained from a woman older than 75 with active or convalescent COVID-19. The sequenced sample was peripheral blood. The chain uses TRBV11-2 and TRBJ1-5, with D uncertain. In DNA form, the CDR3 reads TGTGCCAGCAGCTCCCTTTCGGGATCGCCCCAGCATTTT. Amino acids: CASSSLSGSPQHF.